The clone carrying this T cell receptor beta chain was found a few times. The data belong to a study of regulatory T cells in long-lasting Graves disease. Library construction for TCR beta used iRepertoire HTBI primers and Arm-PCR of CDR3 regions. Original processing notes: Identified across the samples were 60 to 70 TRBV segments and about 14 TRBJ segments. From the multiplex PCR reads, TCRdb called clonotypes with MiXCR, one entry per CDR3 protein. In this record, the V and J calls reflect TCRdb's handling and not the investigators' own analysis. The data contain roughly 530,000 distinct CDR3 sequences, 16% of them singletons. As to time point: newly diagnosed GD, antithyroid drugs for less than 3 months. Extracted RNA from PBMCs served as the source of the TCR library. The data were also submitted as part of a second study, on T cells in Graves' hyperthyroidism and ophthalmopathy. Per that study: In making diagnoses, clinical symptoms, serum thyroxine and TRAb, thyroid ultrasound and orbital computed tomography were all used. Blood also carried most thyroid clonotypes expanded above 0.001. Onset of ophthalmopathy came a median roughly 6 months after the model predicted it.

The starting material was peripheral blood mononuclear cells (PBMCs), obtained at new diagnosis, from a patient treated with antithyroid drugs. The clonotype comes from a woman between 40 and 65 years old with Graves disease.

CDR3 amino acids: CASSFGGQNSNQPQHF. CDR3 nucleotide sequence: TGTGCCAGCAGCTTTGGGGGACAAAATAGCAATCAGCCCCAGCATTTT. The chain employs TRBV5-4 and TRBJ1-5; TRBD1 might be the D (6 bases). The CDR3 covers 16 residues. Germline lookup yields CDR1 SGHNT and CDR2 YYREEE (reference sequence). Trimming pared 2 bases from V and 0 bases from J, leaving 12 bases between.